This TCR beta chain was observed in a study of post-analysis software for immune sequencing data. About the research overall: The disease courses covered relapsing-remitting, secondary progressive and progressive-relapsing multiple sclerosis.

Trimming removed 6 bases from V and 0 bases from J; junction bases left unmatched: 5. CDR3 length: 14 amino acids. Germline-derived CDR1 and CDR2 are DFQATT and SNEGSKA (reference sequence). This clonotype showed up just a few times. What it binds is not known. Prepared libraries of TCR beta cDNA carried unique molecular identifiers. In TCRdb, the PCR reads were re-called with MiXCR into one record per CDR3 protein. The sample includes around 500,000 distinct CDR3 sequences, around 34% of them seen just once. Study-level results: Analysis by F measure revealed that same-batch samples clustered strongly together. Compared against controls, patients with multiple sclerosis displayed significantly lower normalized Chao1 diversity. Comparison of patients with controls showed four or five TRBV segments more frequent in patients, TRBV5-6, TRBV5-1 and TRBV20-1 among them.

This chain links TRBV20-1 with TRBJ2-3, with 8 bases identical to TRBD2. This clonotype was sampled from a girl under 18 with multiple sclerosis. Sequenced sample: blood. The CDR3 loop reads CSAPREGSTDTQYF. The CDR3 coding sequence is TGCAGTGCCCCCCGGGAGGGAAGCACAGATACGCAGTATTTT.